Shown below are 2 T cell receptor beta chains from a single sample sequenced in a study of patients and donors after allogeneic stem cell transplantation. TCRdb recomputed calls from the RT-PCR reads with MiXCR, one row per CDR3 protein. Of 400,000 to 500,000 distinct CDR3 sequences in the sample, roughly 17% were seen once. The sample taken for sequencing was blood, either unsorted or a sorted T cell fraction (not recorded which). These TCRs come from a human donor who was either an allogeneic HSCT recipient or a stem cell or donor lymphocyte infusion donor (not recorded which). It is not recorded whose cells these are; they may come from a transplant donor.

This clonotype was detected a few times. This chain joins TRBV15 and TRBJ2-7; TRBD2 matches at 8 bases. V shed 1 base, J shed 1 base, and the junction held 6 bases outside the gene matches. CDR3 length: 16 residues. Per the germline V gene, CDR1 is LNHNV and CDR2 is YYDKDF (reference sequence). CDR3 coding DNA: TGTGCCACCAGCAGAGTCCAACTAGCGGATTCCTACGAGCAGTACTTC. Amino acid sequence: CATSRVQLADSYEQYF.

The chain couples TRBV5-1 to TRBJ2-7, with D possibly being TRBD1 (7 bases). From germline, CDR1 is SGHRS and CDR2 YFSETQ. The CDR3 totals 14 residues. V was pared by 3 bases and J by 1 base, with 11 bases between. The CDR3 DNA reads TGCGCCAGCAGCTCGTCAGGGGGGTCCTACGAGCAGTACTTC. It specifies CASSSSGGSYEQYF.